Listed below are T cell receptor beta chains from one sample, sequenced in a study of blood T cells in healthy people across ages. TCRdb analysed the 5' RACE reads with MiXCR anew, one entry per CDR3 protein. The sample carries over 1,200,000 distinct CDR3 sequences, 55% to 75% recorded once. Specimen: blood. These TCRs come from a man younger than 30 in good health. Both conserved end residues are trimmed from each CDR3.

j_call v_call cdr3_aa
TRBJ2-5 TRBV5-1 ASSPHLSGGLLAQY
TRBJ2-5 TRBV14 ASSQDAAGGTETQY
TRBJ2-3 TRBV6-1 ASSVDRSTDTQY
TRBJ2-7 TRBV9 ASSVALAGYEQY
- TRBV2 ASSDLAGVGILETQY
TRBJ2-5 TRBV6-2/TRBV6-3 ASTPDVGYQETQY
TRBJ1-1 TRBV6-5 ATWGQRVSEAF
TRBJ2-6 TRBV4-2 ASSQEQGVWSTGANVLT
TRBJ1-2 TRBV19 ATRTANYGYT
TRBJ2-2 TRBV4-1 ASSQDRAGYGGELF
TRBJ1-1 TRBV4-2 ASSQEAFGSTEAF
TRBJ2-2 TRBV5-1 ASSFVNIQNTGELF
TRBJ1-2 TRBV4-3 ASSQESGVNYGYT
TRBJ1-4 TRBV2 ASRRGRPNEKLF
TRBJ2-3 TRBV4-3 ASSQDRISTDTQY
TRBJ1-2 TRBV4-1 ASSQDLTWGTTNHGYT
TRBJ1-4 TRBV29-1 SVEGVATNEKLF
TRBJ1-4 TRBV12-3/TRBV12-4 ASRYRGTNEKLF
TRBJ2-1 TRBV6-2/TRBV6-3 ASSPNPGADEQF
TRBJ2-7 TRBV6-1 AHEGQDYYEQY
TRBJ2-5 TRBV28 ASSPTTSQETQY
TRBJ2-4 TRBV6-6 ASSQELSGDIQY
TRBJ2-4 TRBV6-5 ASSYSVASSGGAGGNIQY
TRBJ2-7 TRBV3-1 ASSQRRSYEQY
TRBJ2-3 TRBV4-1 ASSLLVDSDTQY
TRBJ1-2 TRBV19 ASSTGESYGYT
TRBJ2-3 TRBV21-1 ASSARDRVCTDTQY
TRBJ1-5 TRBV4-1 ASSQDLAGWQPNQPQH
TRBJ1-2 TRBV2 ASSEDGDYGYT
- TRBV4-2 ASSQDFGNYEQY
TRBJ2-1 TRBV20-1 SASVRLGNYNEQF
TRBJ2-3 TRBV20-1 SAQTSGSADTQY
TRBJ2-3 TRBV27 ASSPYSGRTDTQY